The rows below give T cell receptor beta chains drawn from one sample of a study of cytomegalovirus exposure and HLA in healthy donors. The table came from immunoSEQ multiplex PCR; TCRdb's copy has only in-frame clones and leaves some out. The repertoire has about 120,000 clones, around 81% of them found once; the top ten carry 3% to 4%. Sequencing used PBMCs. The source of these receptors is a young woman in good health and CMV-seronegative. The CDR3 runs from the conserved cysteine through the conserved F or W. D genes are given only for firm matches. Some rows mark clone size as missing; the rest say once, few, many or name a class of expanded clone.

clone size: .
J gene: TRBJ2-1
V gene: TRBV5-1
D gene: .
CDR3 length: 13
CDR3 protein: CASKTAASDEQFF
CDR3 DNA: TGCGCCAGCAAGACAGCCGCGAGCGATGAGCAGTTCTTC

clone size: .
J gene: TRBJ2-5
V gene: TRBV28
D gene: .
CDR3 length: 14
CDR3 protein: CASSTPVYQETQYF
CDR3 DNA: TGTGCCAGCAGTACCCCAGTGTACCAAGAGACCCAGTACTTC

clone size: .
J gene: TRBJ2-6
V gene: TRBV5-8
D gene: .
CDR3 length: 12
CDR3 protein: CASSLVANVLTF
CDR3 DNA: TGTGCCAGCAGCTTGGTAGCCAACGTCCTGACTTTC

clone size: .
J gene: TRBJ2-7
V gene: TRBV7-9
D gene: TRBD1
CDR3 length: 13
CDR3 protein: CASARDRAYEQYF
CDR3 DNA: TGTGCCAGCGCCCGGGACAGGGCTTACGAGCAGTACTTC

clone size: .
J gene: TRBJ2-7
V gene: TRBV6-6
D gene: TRBD2
CDR3 length: 15
CDR3 protein: CASRPTSGDVYEQYF
CDR3 DNA: TGTGCCAGCAGGCCTACTAGCGGCGACGTCTACGAGCAGTACTTC

clone size: .
J gene: TRBJ1-4
V gene: TRBV7-9
D gene: TRBD1
CDR3 length: 15
CDR3 protein: CASSLSTGLSEKLFF
CDR3 DNA: TGTGCCAGCAGCTTATCGACAGGGCTTAGTGAAAAACTGTTTTTT

clone size: .
J gene: TRBJ2-7
V gene: TRBV15
D gene: TRBD1
CDR3 length: 16
CDR3 protein: CATSRDSAGGRDEQYF
CDR3 DNA: TGTGCCACCAGCAGAGATAGCGCAGGGGGCAGGGACGAGCAGTACTTC

clone size: .
J gene: TRBJ2-1
V gene: TRBV7-7
D gene: TRBD1
CDR3 length: 15
CDR3 protein: CASSPDRGSNNEQFF
CDR3 DNA: TGTGCCAGCAGCCCTGACAGGGGGTCGAACAATGAGCAGTTCTTC

clone size: .
J gene: TRBJ2-7
V gene: TRBV5-1
D gene: TRBD1
CDR3 length: 14
CDR3 protein: CASSSRTGDHEQYF
CDR3 DNA: TGCGCCAGCAGCTCCCGGACAGGGGACCACGAGCAGTACTTC

clone size: .
J gene: TRBJ2-7
V gene: TRBV11-1
D gene: TRBD2
CDR3 length: 15
CDR3 protein: CASSFGAAGDYEQYF
CDR3 DNA: TGTGCCAGCAGCTTTGGGGCGGCGGGAGACTACGAGCAGTACTTC

clone size: medium-sized
J gene: TRBJ2-7
V gene: TRBV7-8
D gene: TRBD1
CDR3 length: 15
CDR3 protein: CASSLRQGPSYEQYF
CDR3 DNA: TGTGCCAGCAGCTTGAGACAGGGGCCTTCCTACGAGCAGTACTTC

clone size: .
J gene: TRBJ2-7
V gene: TRBV15
D gene: .
CDR3 length: 13
CDR3 protein: CATSPGNAYEQYF
CDR3 DNA: TGTGCCACCAGCCCCGGGAACGCCTACGAGCAGTACTTC

clone size: .
J gene: TRBJ2-7
V gene: TRBV6-5
D gene: .
CDR3 length: 12
CDR3 protein: CASSYTGSEQYF
CDR3 DNA: TGTGCCAGCAGTTACACGGGATCCGAGCAGTACTTC

clone size: .
J gene: TRBJ2-2
V gene: TRBV11-2
D gene: TRBD2
CDR3 length: 16
CDR3 protein: CASSLYPSGNTGELFF
CDR3 DNA: TGTGCCAGCAGCTTATACCCTAGCGGTAACACCGGGGAGCTGTTTTTT

clone size: .
J gene: TRBJ2-7
V gene: TRBV28
D gene: TRBD2
CDR3 length: 16
CDR3 protein: CATVLAGAAGGYEQYF
CDR3 DNA: TGTGCCACCGTACTAGCGGGAGCGGCGGGCGGCTACGAGCAGTACTTC

clone size: .
J gene: TRBJ2-7
V gene: TRBV9
D gene: .
CDR3 length: 15
CDR3 protein: CASSVGSGDSYEQYF
CDR3 DNA: TGTGCCAGCAGCGTAGGTAGCGGAGACTCCTACGAGCAGTACTTC

clone size: .
J gene: TRBJ2-3
V gene: TRBV28
D gene: TRBD2
CDR3 length: 16
CDR3 protein: CASSNTELAATDTQYF
CDR3 DNA: TGTGCCAGCAGCAACACGGAACTAGCGGCCACAGATACGCAGTATTTT

clone size: .
J gene: TRBJ2-5
V gene: TRBV7-9
D gene: .
CDR3 length: 15
CDR3 protein: CASSLWTATKETQYF
CDR3 DNA: TGTGCCAGCAGCTTATGGACAGCTACGAAAGAGACCCAGTACTTC

clone size: .
J gene: TRBJ2-1
V gene: TRBV7-2
D gene: TRBD2
CDR3 length: 18
CDR3 protein: CASSLGTSGRISYNEQFF
CDR3 DNA: TGTGCCAGCAGCCTCGGGACTAGCGGGAGGATCTCCTACAATGAGCAGTTCTTC

clone size: .
J gene: TRBJ2-1
V gene: TRBV6-4
D gene: TRBD1
CDR3 length: 13
CDR3 protein: CASSDSGTGEQFF
CDR3 DNA: TGTGCCAGCAGTGACTCAGGGACAGGGGAGCAGTTCTTC

clone size: .
J gene: TRBJ2-1
V gene: TRBV27
D gene: .
CDR3 length: 14
CDR3 protein: CASSPRSSYNEQFF
CDR3 DNA: TGTGCCAGCAGCCCTAGGAGCTCCTACAATGAGCAGTTCTTC

clone size: once
J gene: TRBJ1-4
V gene: TRBV21-1
D gene: .
CDR3 length: 19
CDR3 protein: CASSKGSGRELPTNEKLFF
CDR3 DNA: TGTGCCAGCAGCAAAGGTAGCGGCAGGGAACTTCCAACTAATGAAAAACTGTTTTTT

clone size: .
J gene: TRBJ2-5
V gene: TRBV19
D gene: .
CDR3 length: 12
CDR3 protein: CASRRGKETQYF
CDR3 DNA: TGTGCCAGCAGAAGGGGAAAAGAGACCCAGTACTTC

clone size: few
J gene: TRBJ2-7
V gene: TRBV20-1
D gene: .
CDR3 length: 10
CDR3 protein: CSAGRNEQYF
CDR3 DNA: TGCAGTGCGGGGAGAAACGAGCAGTACTTC

clone size: .
J gene: TRBJ2-7
V gene: TRBV11-2
D gene: .
CDR3 length: 14
CDR3 protein: CASTLDRTLYEQYF
CDR3 DNA: TGTGCCAGCACCCTCGACAGGACTCTATACGAGCAGTACTTC

clone size: .
J gene: TRBJ1-5
V gene: TRBV6-1
D gene: .
CDR3 length: 13
CDR3 protein: CASNSLSNQPQHF
CDR3 DNA: TGTGCCAGCAACTCTCTAAGTAATCAGCCCCAGCATTTT